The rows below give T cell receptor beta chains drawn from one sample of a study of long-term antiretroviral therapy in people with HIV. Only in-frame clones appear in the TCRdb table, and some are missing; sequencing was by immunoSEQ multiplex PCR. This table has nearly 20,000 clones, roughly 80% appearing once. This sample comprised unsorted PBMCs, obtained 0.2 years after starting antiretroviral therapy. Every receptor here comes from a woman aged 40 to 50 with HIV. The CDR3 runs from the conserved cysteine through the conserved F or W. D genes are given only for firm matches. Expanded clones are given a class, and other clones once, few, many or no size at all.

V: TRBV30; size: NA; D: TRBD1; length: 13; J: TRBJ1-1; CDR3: CAWRTTGGTEAFF; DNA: TGTGCCTGGAGAACTACAGGGGGGACTGAAGCTTTCTTT
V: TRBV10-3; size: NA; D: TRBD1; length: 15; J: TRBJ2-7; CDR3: CAISDPKGASYEQYF; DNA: TGTGCCATCAGTGACCCGAAGGGGGCCTCCTACGAGCAGTACTTC
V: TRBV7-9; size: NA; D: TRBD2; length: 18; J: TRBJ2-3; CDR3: CASSLWGTSGGATDTQYF; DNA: TGTGCCAGCAGCTTGTGGGGGACTAGCGGGGGAGCCACAGATACGCAGTATTTT
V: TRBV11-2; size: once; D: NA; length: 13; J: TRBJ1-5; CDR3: CASSTGKYQPQHF; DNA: TGTGCCAGCAGCACAGGAAAGTATCAGCCCCAGCATTTT
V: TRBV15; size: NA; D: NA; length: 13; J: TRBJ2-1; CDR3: CATSRGRLDFLFF; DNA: TGTGCCACCAGCAGAGGGAGACTAGATTTTCTGTTCTTC
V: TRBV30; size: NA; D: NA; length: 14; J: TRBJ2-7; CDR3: CAWSVSPNNYEQYF; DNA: TGTGCCTGGAGTGTGTCACCCAATAACTACGAGCAGTACTTC
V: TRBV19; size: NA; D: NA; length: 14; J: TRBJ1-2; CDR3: CASSSPAVLYGYTF; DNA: TGTGCCAGTAGTTCCCCGGCAGTCCTCTATGGCTACACCTTC
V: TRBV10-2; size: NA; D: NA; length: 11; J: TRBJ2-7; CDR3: CASSETYEQYF; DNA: TGCGCCAGCAGTGAGACTTACGAGCAGTACTTC
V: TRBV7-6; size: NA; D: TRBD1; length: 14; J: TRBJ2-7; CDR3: CASSQGTGFYEQYF; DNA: TGTGCCAGCAGCCAGGGGACAGGGTTTTACGAGCAGTACTTC
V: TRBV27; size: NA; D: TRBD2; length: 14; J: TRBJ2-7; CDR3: CASSGLAGVYEQYF; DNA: TGTGCCAGCAGTGGACTAGCGGGAGTCTACGAGCAGTACTTC
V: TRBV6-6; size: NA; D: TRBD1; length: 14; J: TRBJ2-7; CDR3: CASSLTGQSYEQYF; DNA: TGTGCCAGCAGTCTTACGGGACAGTCCTACGAGCAGTACTTC
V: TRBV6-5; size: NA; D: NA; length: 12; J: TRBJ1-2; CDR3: CASSSPVSGYTF; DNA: TGTGCCAGCAGTTCCCCCGTAAGTGGCTACACCTTC
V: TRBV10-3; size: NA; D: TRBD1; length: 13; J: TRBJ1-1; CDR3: CAISRQGEFEAFF; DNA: TGTGCCATCAGTCGACAGGGGGAATTTGAAGCTTTCTTT
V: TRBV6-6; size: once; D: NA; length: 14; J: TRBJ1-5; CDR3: CASSYSTGEQPQHF; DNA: TGTGCCAGCAGTTACTCGACGGGTGAACAGCCCCAGCATTTT
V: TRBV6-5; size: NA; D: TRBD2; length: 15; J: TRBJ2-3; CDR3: CASSPPGGSTDTQYF; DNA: TGTGCCAGCAGTCCCCCGGGGGGTAGTACAGATACGCAGTATTTT
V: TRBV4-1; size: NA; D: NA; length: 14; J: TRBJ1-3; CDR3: CASNGDTSGNTIYF; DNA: TGCGCCAGCAACGGGGACACCTCTGGAAACACCATATATTTT
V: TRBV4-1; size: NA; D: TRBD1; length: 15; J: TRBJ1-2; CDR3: CASSQAGQGDYGYTF; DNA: TGCGCCAGCAGCCAAGCCGGACAGGGAGACTATGGCTACACCTTC
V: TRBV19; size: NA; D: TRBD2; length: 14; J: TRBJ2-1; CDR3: CASSTGTSFNEQFF; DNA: TGTGCCAGTAGTACCGGGACTAGCTTCAATGAGCAGTTCTTC
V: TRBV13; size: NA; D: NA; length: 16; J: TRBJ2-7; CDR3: CASSLVLRDNSYEQYF; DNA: TGTGCCAGCAGCTTAGTTTTGCGGGACAACTCCTACGAGCAGTACTTC
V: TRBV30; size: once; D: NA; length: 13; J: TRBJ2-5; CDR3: CAWSVNLQETQYF; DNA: TGTGCCTGGAGTGTAAATCTCCAAGAGACCCAGTACTTC
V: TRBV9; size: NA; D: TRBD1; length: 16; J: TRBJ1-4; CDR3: CASSARRGTGVEKLFF; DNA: TGTGCCAGCAGCGCCCGCCGGGGGACAGGGGTTGAAAAACTGTTTTTT
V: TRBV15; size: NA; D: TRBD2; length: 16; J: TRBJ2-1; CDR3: CATSRSYSGTSGEQFF; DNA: TGTGCCACCAGCAGATCCTACTCCGGGACTAGCGGTGAGCAGTTCTTC
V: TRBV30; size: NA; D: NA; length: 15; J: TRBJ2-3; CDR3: CAWSAWSMRTDTQYF; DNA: TGTGCCTGGAGTGCATGGTCTATGAGAACAGATACGCAGTATTTT
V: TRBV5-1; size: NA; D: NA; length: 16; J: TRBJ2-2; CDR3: CASSLEVSPGSGELFF; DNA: TGCGCCAGCAGCTTGGAGGTCTCGCCAGGGTCCGGGGAGCTGTTTTTT
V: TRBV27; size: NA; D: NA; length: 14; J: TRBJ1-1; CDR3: CASSWAGMNTEAFF; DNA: TGTGCCAGCAGTTGGGCCGGAATGAACACTGAAGCTTTCTTT
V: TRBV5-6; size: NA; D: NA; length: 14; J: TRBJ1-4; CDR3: CASSHAYGDEKLFF; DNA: TGTGCCAGCAGCCATGCCTACGGGGATGAAAAACTGTTTTTT
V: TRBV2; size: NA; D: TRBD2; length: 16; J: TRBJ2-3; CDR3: CASSEVSSGATDTQYF; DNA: TGTGCCAGCAGTGAAGTGTCTAGCGGGGCCACAGATACGCAGTATTTT
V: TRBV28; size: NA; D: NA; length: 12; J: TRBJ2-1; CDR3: CASSLQSREQFF; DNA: TGTGCCAGCAGCCTTCAATCCCGTGAGCAGTTCTTC
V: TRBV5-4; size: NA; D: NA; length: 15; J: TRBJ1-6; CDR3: CASSGRGVYNSPLHF; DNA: TGTGCCAGCAGCGGCCGTGGGGTGTATAATTCACCCCTCCACTTT
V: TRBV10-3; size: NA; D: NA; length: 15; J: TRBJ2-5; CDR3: CAISEGQPSQETQYF; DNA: TGTGCCATCAGTGAAGGGCAGCCCTCACAAGAGACCCAGTACTTC
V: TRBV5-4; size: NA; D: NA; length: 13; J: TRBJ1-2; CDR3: CASSLYRQAGYTF; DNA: TGTGCCAGCAGCTTGTACCGGCAGGCTGGCTACACCTTC
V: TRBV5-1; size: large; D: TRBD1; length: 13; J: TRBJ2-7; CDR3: CASSFGTAYEQYF; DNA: TGCGCCAGCAGCTTCGGGACAGCCTACGAGCAGTACTTC
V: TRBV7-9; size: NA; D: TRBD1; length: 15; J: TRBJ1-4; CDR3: CASSLGGQGSEKLFF; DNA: TGTGCCAGCAGCTTAGGGGGACAGGGAAGTGAAAAACTGTTTTTT
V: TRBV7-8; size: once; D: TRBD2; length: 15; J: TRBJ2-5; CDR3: CASSAETSGRETQYF; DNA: TGTGCCAGCAGCGCGGAGACTAGCGGGAGAGAGACCCAGTACTTC
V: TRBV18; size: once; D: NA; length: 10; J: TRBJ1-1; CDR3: CASSGTEAFF; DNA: TGTGCCAGCTCCGGGACTGAAGCTTTCTTT
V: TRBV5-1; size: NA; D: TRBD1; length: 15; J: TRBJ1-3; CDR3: CASSLGTGGGNTIYF; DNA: TGCGCCAGCAGCTTGGGGACAGGGGGTGGAAACACCATATATTTT
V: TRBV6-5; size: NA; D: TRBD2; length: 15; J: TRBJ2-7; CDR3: CASSPGASGRLEQYF; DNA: TGTGCCAGCAGCCCCGGGGCTAGCGGTAGGCTCGAGCAGTACTTC
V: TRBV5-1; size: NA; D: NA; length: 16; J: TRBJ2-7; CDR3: CASSSPFGEGRYEQYF; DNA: TGCGCCAGCAGCTCACCGTTCGGAGAGGGGAGATACGAGCAGTACTTC
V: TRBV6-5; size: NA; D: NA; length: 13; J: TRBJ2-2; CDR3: CASKLGIAGELFF; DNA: TGTGCCAGCAAGTTAGGAATCGCCGGGGAGCTGTTTTTT
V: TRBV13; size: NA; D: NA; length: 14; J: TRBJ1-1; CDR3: CASSLEGVNTEAFF; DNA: TGTGCCAGCAGCTTAGAAGGGGTTAACACTGAAGCTTTCTTT
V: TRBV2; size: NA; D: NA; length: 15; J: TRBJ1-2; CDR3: CASRSNQAGRYGYTF; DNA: TGTGCCAGCAGGTCAAACCAGGCGGGACGGTATGGCTACACCTTC
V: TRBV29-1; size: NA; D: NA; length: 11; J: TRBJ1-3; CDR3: CSVEAGNTIYF; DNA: TGCAGCGTTGAAGCTGGAAACACCATATATTTT
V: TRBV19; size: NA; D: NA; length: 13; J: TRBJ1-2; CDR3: CASIDWGAVGYTF; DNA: TGTGCCAGTATTGATTGGGGGGCGGTTGGCTACACCTTC
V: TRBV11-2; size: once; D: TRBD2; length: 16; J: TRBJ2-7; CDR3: CASSRSPSGSPFEQYF; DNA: TGTGCCAGCAGCCGAAGTCCTAGCGGGAGCCCTTTCGAGCAGTACTTC
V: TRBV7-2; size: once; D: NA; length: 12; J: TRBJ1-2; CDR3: CASRPTGFGYTF; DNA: TGTGCCAGCAGACCTACAGGGTTTGGCTACACCTTC
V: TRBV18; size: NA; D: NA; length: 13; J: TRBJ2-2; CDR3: CASSTDSVMELFF; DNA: TGTGCCAGCTCAACGGACAGCGTAATGGAGCTGTTTTTT
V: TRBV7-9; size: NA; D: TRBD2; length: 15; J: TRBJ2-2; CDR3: CASSQTSGRGGELFF; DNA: TGTGCCAGCAGCCAGACTAGCGGGAGAGGCGGGGAGCTGTTTTTT
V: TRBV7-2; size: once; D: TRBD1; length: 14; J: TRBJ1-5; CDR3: CASSAGTGYQPQHF; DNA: TGTGCCAGCAGCGCCGGGACAGGGTATCAGCCCCAGCATTTT
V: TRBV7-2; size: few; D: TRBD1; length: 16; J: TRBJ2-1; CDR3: CASSPSGTGGRNEQFF; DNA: TGTGCCAGCAGTCCTTCCGGGACAGGGGGTAGAAATGAGCAGTTCTTC
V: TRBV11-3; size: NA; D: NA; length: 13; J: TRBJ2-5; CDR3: CASSPSGVETQYF; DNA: TGTGCCAGCAGCCCCTCGGGGGTAGAGACCCAGTACTTC
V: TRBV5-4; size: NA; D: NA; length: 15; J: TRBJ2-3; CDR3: CASSLIGGDTDTQYF; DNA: TGTGCCAGCAGCTTGATAGGGGGTGACACAGATACGCAGTATTTT
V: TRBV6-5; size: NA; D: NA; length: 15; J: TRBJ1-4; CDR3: CASSWRGGYNEKLFF; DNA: TGTGCCAGCAGCTGGAGGGGGGGGTATAATGAAAAACTGTTTTTT
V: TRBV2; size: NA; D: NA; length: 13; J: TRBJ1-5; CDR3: CASTTVSNQPQHF; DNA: TGTGCCAGCACGACAGTTAGCAATCAGCCCCAGCATTTT
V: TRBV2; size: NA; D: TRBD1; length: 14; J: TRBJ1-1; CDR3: CASRTGTGTGEAFF; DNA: TGTGCCAGCAGGACCGGGACAGGAACCGGCGAAGCTTTCTTT
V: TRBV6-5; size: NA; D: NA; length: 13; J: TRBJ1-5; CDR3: CASGRYSNQPQHF; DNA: TGTGCCAGCGGGAGGTATAGCAATCAGCCCCAGCATTTT
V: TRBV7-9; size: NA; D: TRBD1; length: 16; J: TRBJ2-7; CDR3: CASSLAPDRHNYEQYF; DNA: TGTGCCAGCAGCTTAGCGCCGGACAGGCATAATTACGAGCAGTACTTC
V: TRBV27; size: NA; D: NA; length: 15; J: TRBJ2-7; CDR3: CASSLYPDSSYEQYF; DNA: TGTGCCAGCAGTTTATATCCAGATAGCTCCTACGAGCAGTACTTC
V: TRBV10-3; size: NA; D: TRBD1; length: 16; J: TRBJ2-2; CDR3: CAIPNPDRVDTGELFF; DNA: TGTGCCATCCCCAATCCGGACAGGGTGGACACCGGGGAGCTGTTTTTT
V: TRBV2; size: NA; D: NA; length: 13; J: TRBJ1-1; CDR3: CASRDRGNTEAFF; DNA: TGTGCCAGCAGGGACAGAGGCAACACTGAAGCTTTCTTT